This T cell receptor (delta chain) originates from a study of γδ T cells in repeated Plasmodium falciparum infection. TCRdb fed the multiplex PCR reads to CATT. Here the sample spans about 89,000 delta-chain clones, 1.4% being singletons. This clone appeared a few times. This likely reflects a read error, since a far larger clone is one base away. Other DNA sequences in the sample encode the same CDR3. This CDR3 has 16 amino acids. CDR1 TSWWSYY and CDR2 QGS come from the germline V gene. Bulk repertoires came from Vgamma9/Vdelta2+ or Vdelta2-negative gammadelta T cells flow-sorted from PBMC. The sequence came from a pool of human donors (malaria-infected and uninfected, not separated). V is TRDV1 and J is TRDJ1; perhaps TRDD2 as D (6 bases). What was sequenced was gamma-delta T cells from blood. DNA for the CDR3: TGTGCTCTAGGGGAAACCCTTCCCTCACGGAACGATAAACTCATCTTT. It codes for CALGETLPSRNDKLIF.